This T cell receptor beta chain was recovered during a study of blood T cell repertoires in COVID-19. Study summary: COVID-19 samples from acute and convalescent phases originated in the United States, Italy and Spain. T cells, B-cell-depleted T cells, or PBMCs supplied cDNA or gDNA.

Method: immunoSEQ multiplex PCR; TCRdb's copy keeps in-frame clones and lacks some. Among 99,000 or so clones listed, roughly 84% were seen once. There are 15 residues in the CDR3. After removal of 1 base from V and 5 bases from J, the junction contained 9 bases not matched to a gene. Germline V gene lookup returns CDR1 GTSNPN and CDR2 SVGIG (reference sequence). The chain recombines TRBV30 with TRBJ2-5, with 8 bases identical to TRBD1. The receptor was derived from a man aged 65-85 years with active or convalescent COVID-19. Sequenced sample: peripheral blood. DNA for the CDR3: TGTGCCTGGAGTGCATCGGACAGGGTTTCGGAGACCCAGTACTTC. Protein: CAWSASDRVSETQYF.